These 27 T cell receptor beta chains originate from one sample sequenced in a study of T cell responses to AZD1222 COVID-19 vaccine. Measured with immunoSEQ multiplex PCR; TCRdb has only the in-frame clones, and not every one. The table has some 150,000 clones, 85% seen once. This material consisted of peripheral blood, taken 28 days after the second dose of the MenACWY control vaccine. The receptors were sampled from an adult who received the MenACWY meningococcal vaccine as a control.

There are many counts of this clone. The CDR3 protein is CASSQGQGLEQYF. In DNA, the CDR3 is TGTGCCAGCAGCCAAGGTCAAGGACTAGAGCAGTACTTC. The chain recombines TRBV3-1 (or the pseudogene TRBV3-2) with TRBJ2-7; TRBD2 is a possible D gene (6 bases). The CDR3 consists of 13 residues. V lost 1 base and J lost 7, with 11 bases in between. Germline loops: CDR1 LGHDT, CDR2 YNNKEL (reference sequence).

The chain links TRBV27 to TRBJ1-1; D remains ambiguous. Trimming took 7 bases from V and 4 from J, leaving 19 bases between them. Per the germline V gene, CDR1 is MNHEY and CDR2 is SMNVEV (reference sequence). The CDR3 totals 15 residues. Here the CDR3 DNA reads TGTGCCAGCACTCTGGTTGGTGGGTCCTCCACTGAAGCTTTCTTT. Amino acid sequence: CASTLVGGSSTEAFF.

The chain uses TRBV10-3 and TRBJ1-1; possibly TRBD1 for D (5 bases). The CDR3 is 13 residues long. Germline V CDR1 and CDR2: ENHRY, SYGVKD. V dropped 2 bases and J dropped 8 bases, with 12 bases sitting between them. The CDR3 spells CAISEAGRGEAFF. Here the CDR3 DNA reads TGTGCCATCAGTGAGGCTGGGAGGGGAGAAGCTTTCTTT.

This clone was seen a few times. The rearrangement joins TRBV10-3 to TRBJ2-2; 7 positions match TRBD1. V shed 9 bases, J shed 2 bases, and the junction held 6 bases outside the gene matches. Per germline, CDR1 ENHRY and CDR2 SYGVKD. The CDR3 extends over 14 amino acids. The CDR3 sequence is CAITGTANTGELFF. The CDR3 bases are TGTGCCATTACCGGGACAGCTAACACCGGGGAGCTGTTTTTT.

CDR3 region: CASRVDGTSSYNEQFF. The CDR3 bases are TGTGCCAGTCGAGTGGACGGGACTAGCAGTTACAATGAGCAGTTCTTC. This chain joins TRBV19 and TRBJ2-1, with 9 bases identical to TRBD2. Germline V gene data show CDR1 as LNHDA and CDR2 as SQIVND (reference sequence). The junction had 12 bases not matched to a gene; V was cut back by 8 bases and J by 4 bases. The CDR3 spans 16 residues.

This chain links TRBV7-8 with TRBJ1-4, with D maybe TRBD1 (5 bases). The V gene's germline CDR1 is SGHVS and CDR2 FQNEAQ. Trimming cost V 5 bases and J 5 bases, with 12 bases left between them. The CDR3 spans 14 residues. CDR3 DNA sequence: TGTGCCAGCAGCCCTTACAACAGGAATGAAAAACTGTTTTTT. Amino acid sequence: CASSPYNRNEKLFF.

The chain is built from TRBV7-2 and TRBJ2-7; D not certain. Germline assignment: CDR1 SGHTA and CDR2 FQGNSA. The length of the CDR3 is 14 residues. Trimming shortened V by 1 base and J by 3 bases, and 10 bases separated the two germline ends. The CDR3 reads CASSLVAGNYEQYF. The CDR3 DNA reads as TGTGCCAGCAGCTTAGTGGCTGGGAACTACGAGCAGTACTTC.

A few counts support this clone. The chain links TRBV30 to TRBJ2-7; TRBD1 or TRBD2 may be the D gene (5 bases each). This CDR3 contains 18 residues. The germline V and J ends were trimmed by 0 bases and 5 bases, with 26 bases remaining between them. CDR1 is GTSNPN and CDR2 is SVGIG in the germline V gene (reference sequence). The CDR3 is CAWSVRGWGRETSNEQYF. CDR3 DNA: TGTGCCTGGAGTGTAAGAGGGTGGGGCAGGGAAACATCTAACGAGCAGTACTTC. The full variable domain, its missing parts supplied by reference TRBV30 and TRBJ2-7, is SQTIHQWPATLVQPVGSPLSLECTVEGTSNPNLYWYRQAAGRGLQLLFYSVGIGQISSEVPQNLSASRPQDRQFILSSKKLLLSDSGFYLCAWSVRGWGRETSNEQYFGPGTRLTVT.

This clone was observed a few times. This sequence joins TRBV14 and TRBJ2-1; D possibly corresponds to TRBD2 (5 bases). V gave up 1 base and J gave up 2 bases, with 12 bases separating them. The germline CDR1 and CDR2 sequences are SGHDN and FVKESK. This CDR3 contains 16 residues. CDR3 loop: CASSQVVRGTYNEQFF. In DNA form, the CDR3 reads TGTGCCAGCAGCCAAGTAGTCCGGGGTACCTACAATGAGCAGTTCTTC.

This clone was detected once. CDR3 in amino acids: CASSLSTGGGQPQHF. The CDR3 bases are TGCGCCAGCAGCTTGTCAACAGGGGGCGGTCAGCCCCAGCATTTT. The chain couples TRBV5-1 to TRBJ1-5; 9 bases map to TRBD1. Germline CDR1 and CDR2: SGHRS and YFSETQ. The CDR3 has 15 residues. Trimming cost V 1 base and J 6 bases; bases outside gene matches: 5.

The chain employs TRBV19 and TRBJ2-7, with a tentative D call TRBD2 (6 bases). V gave up 5 bases and J gave up 7 bases, with 18 bases separating them. The V gene's germline CDR1 is LNHDA and CDR2 SQIVND (reference sequence). The CDR3 contains 14 residues. CDR3 bases: TGTGCCAGTAGTTTAGGGACTGCGTCTGGGGAGCAGTACTTC. Residues: CASSLGTASGEQYF.

The chain uses TRBV6-5 and TRBJ1-1; no definite D call. The CDR3 consists of 12 residues. Germline V lookup: CDR1 MNHEY, CDR2 SVGAGI. V lost 6 bases, J lost 3 bases, and 8 bases lay in between. Written as DNA, the CDR3 is TGTGCCAGCAGCTGGAGAGACACTGAAGCTTTCTTT. This gives the protein CASSWRDTEAFF.

The V and J genes are TRBV7-3 and TRBJ1-1; a possible D gene is TRBD1 (5 bases). The ends were cut back, 1 base at V and 3 bases at J, with 6 bases in the middle. The CDR3 extends over 13 amino acids. The V gene's germline CDR1 is SGHTA and CDR2 FQGTGA. The CDR3 nucleotides are TGTGCCAGCAGCTTAATGACAGACACTGAAGCTTTCTTT. The encoded protein is CASSLMTDTEAFF. Complete variable domain (other parts from reference TRBV7-3 and TRBJ1-1): GAGVSQTPSNKVTEKGKYVELRCDPISGHTALYWYRQSLGQGPEFLIYFQGTGAADDSGLPNDRFFAVRPEGSVSTLKIQRTERGDSAVYLCASSLMTDTEAFFGQGTRLTVV.

This clone was seen a handful of times. This chain links TRBV11-3 with TRBJ1-2, with D perhaps TRBD1 (5 bases). The CDR3 has 16 amino acids. Trimming shortened V by 7 bases and J by 0 bases, and 18 bases separated the two germline ends. CDR1 SGHNT and CDR2 YENEEA come from the germline V gene. The chain's CDR3 is CASTTSPGGTNYGYTF. In DNA form, the CDR3 reads TGTGCCAGCACAACTTCTCCGGGGGGAACTAACTATGGCTACACCTTC. The full variable domain, with the rest looked up from reference TRBV11-3 and TRBJ1-2, is EAGVVQSPRYKIIEKKQPVAFWCNPISGHNTLYWYLQNLGQGPELLIRYENEEAVDDSQLPKDRFSAERLKGVDSTLKIQPAELGDSAVYLCASTTSPGGTNYGYTFGSGTRLTVV.

The gene calls are TRBV4-3 and TRBJ1-2, with D hard to call. Trimming pared 3 bases from V and 4 bases from J, leaving 15 bases between. CDR3 length equals 15 residues. Germline assignment: CDR1 LGHNA and CDR2 YSLEER. The CDR3 DNA sequence: TGCGCCAGCAGCCAGGACCCTACAGTTTCCTATGGCTACACCTTC. Amino acid sequence: CASSQDPTVSYGYTF.

J is TRBJ1-6 and V is TRBV6-4; D may be TRBD1 (5 bases). The V end lost 6 bases, the J end lost 9 bases, and 9 bases lay between the germline ends. CDR1 and CDR2 from the germline V gene are MRHNA and SNTAGT. The CDR3 length is 12 residues. CDR3 residues: CASSDQGSPLHF. CDR3 bases: TGTGCCAGCAGCGACCAGGGTTCACCCCTCCACTTT.

The chain combines TRBV6-6 with TRBJ1-5; D is uncertain. Germline-derived CDR1 and CDR2 are MNHNY and SVGAGI (reference sequence). The CDR3 loop spans 12 amino acids. The V end lost 8 bases, the J end lost 3 bases, and 8 bases lay between the germline ends. The CDR3 sequence: CASGQPNQPQHF. Written as DNA, the CDR3 is TGTGCCAGCGGCCAGCCCAATCAGCCCCAGCATTTT.

The chain is built from TRBV6-5 and TRBJ2-2; D unresolved. There are 12 residues in the CDR3. CDR1 and CDR2 (germline): MNHEY, SVGAGI. Trimming removed 2 bases at V and 5 bases at J, with 3 bases between. DNA for the CDR3: TGTGCCAGCAGTTACAGGACCGGGGAGCTGTTTTTT. Its translation is CASSYRTGELFF.

CDR3 in amino acids: CASSYGTGAVEAFF. CDR3 nucleotide sequence: TGTGCCAGCAGTTACGGGACAGGAGCAGTTGAAGCTTTCTTT. V usage is TRBV6-2 or TRBV6-3 and J usage is TRBJ1-1; the match to TRBD1 covers 8 bases. Looked up from germline, CDR1 is MNHEY and CDR2 is SVGEGT. CDR3 length: 14 residues. Trimming took 2 bases from V and 7 from J; bases not matched to a gene: 6.

The chain uses TRBV3-1 (or the pseudogene TRBV3-2) and TRBJ2-7; D unclear. Trimming stripped 1 base from V and 6 bases from J, with 7 bases between. The CDR3 sequence is 12 residues long. Germline V CDR1 and CDR2: LGHDT, YNNKEL (reference sequence). CDR3 residues: CASSQGFLEQYF. CDR3 coding DNA: TGTGCCAGCAGCCAAGGATTCCTCGAGCAGTACTTC.

The chain links TRBV3-1 (or the pseudogene TRBV3-2) to TRBJ1-6; D remains ambiguous. This CDR3 contains 14 residues. Germline lookup yields CDR1 LGHDT and CDR2 YNNKEL (reference sequence). Between the trimmed V and J ends, which lost 1 base and 7 bases, there was a span of 8 bases. CDR3 sequence reads: CASSQGTENSPLHF. CDR3 nucleotides: TGTGCCAGCAGCCAAGGGACGGAGAATTCACCCCTCCACTTT.

The rearrangement uses TRBV11-2 and TRBJ2-7; the D gene is possibly TRBD1 (6 bases). Trimming took 5 bases from V and 1 from J, leaving 12 bases between them. CDR1 and CDR2 (germline): SGHAT, FQNNGV. The length of the CDR3 is 14 residues. In nucleotides, the CDR3 is TGTGCCAGCAGCGAAAGGGGGACGTCCTACGAGCAGTACGTC. Encoded protein: CASSERGTSYEQYV.

This chain joins TRBV6-4 and TRBJ1-5; D ambiguous. Trimming removed 0 bases from V and 13 bases from J, with 10 bases in between. In germline, CDR1 is MRHNA, CDR2 SNTAGT. This CDR3 has 12 amino acids. DNA for the CDR3: TGTGCCAGCAGTGACTCTACCGGACCTCAGCATTTT. The encoded protein is CASSDSTGPQHF.

The chain joins TRBV28 to TRBJ1-4; D not resolved. This CDR3 has 15 amino acids. V was clipped by 3 bases and J by 0 bases, with 8 bases between them. Germline values: CDR1 MDHEN, CDR2 SYDVKM. The CDR3 nucleotides read TGTGCCAGCAGTTTTTTGGGAGCAACTAATGAAAAACTGTTTTTT. Its protein is CASSFLGATNEKLFF.

The CDR3: CASSQEDDRGRSPLHF. The CDR3 DNA sequence: TGTGCCAGCAGCCAAGAGGATGACAGGGGGCGGTCACCCCTCCACTTT. The rearrangement uses TRBV4-2 and TRBJ1-6; TRBD1 aligns across 10 bases. The ends lost 0 bases at V and 10 bases at J; junction bases unmatched: 6. Germline V CDR1 and CDR2: LGHNA, YNFKEQ. The CDR3 consists of 16 residues.

This chain connects TRBV5-1 to TRBJ1-1; D is ambiguous. The CDR3 has 15 residues. The ends were cut back, 0 bases at V and 1 base at J, with 10 bases in the middle. The germline V gene has CDR1 SGHRS and CDR2 YFSETQ. CDR3 amino acids: CASSLVGQQNTEAFF. CDR3 bases: TGCGCCAGCAGCTTGGTCGGGCAGCAGAACACTGAAGCTTTCTTT.

The chain is built from TRBV6-2 or TRBV6-3 and TRBJ2-7; the match to TRBD2 covers 11 bases. The CDR3 extends over 15 amino acids. In germline, CDR1 is MNHEY, CDR2 SVGEGT. Trimming removed 5 bases from V and 3 bases from J; junction bases left unmatched: 6. CDR3 nucleotide sequence: TGTGCCAGCAGTCGCCTAGCGGGAGGAGTCTACGAGCAGTACTTC. Encoded protein: CASSRLAGGVYEQYF.